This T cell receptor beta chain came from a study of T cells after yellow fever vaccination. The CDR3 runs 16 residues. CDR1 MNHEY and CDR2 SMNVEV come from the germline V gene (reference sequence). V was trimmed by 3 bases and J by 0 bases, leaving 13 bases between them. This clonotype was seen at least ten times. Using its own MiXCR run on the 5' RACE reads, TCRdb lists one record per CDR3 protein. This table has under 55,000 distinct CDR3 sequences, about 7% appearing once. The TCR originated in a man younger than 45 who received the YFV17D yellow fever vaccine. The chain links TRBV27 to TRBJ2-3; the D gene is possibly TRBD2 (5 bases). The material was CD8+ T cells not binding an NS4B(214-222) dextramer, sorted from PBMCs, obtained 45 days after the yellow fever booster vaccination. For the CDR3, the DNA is TGTGCCAGCAGTTTTATTGGGAGCGGTAGCACAGATACGCAGTATTTT. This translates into CASSFIGSGSTDTQYF.